Sequencing of this TCR beta chain was carried out in a study of identifying expanded T cells in peripheral blood (dated by TCRdb to the late 2010s). Looking at the study overall: Technical replicates were generated by sequencing separate aliquots of the same genomic DNA pool, with four replicates compared pairwise. General conclusions and limits of the study: The beta-binomial model significantly reduced the number of clones called differentially abundant and the false-positive rate across all healthy-donor time intervals. The authors expected that biological variance in healthy repertoires might rise further over much longer intervals, such as months to years. About 1.1 differentially abundant clones were flagged by the binomial model between technical replicates, whereas about 16 and 19 were flagged over two weeks and four weeks, respectively. Across all healthy donors, variance in clone template counts between roughly 2-week samples was found to increase significantly with total template count.

No immune events, such as infections, were documented for the healthy donors during the collection period. To calibrate time-dependent variance in a beta-binomial model of T-cell clone differential abundance, blood repertoires from healthy donors were used as a training cohort. There were 10 healthy donors in the training cohort, of whom 3 were female and 7 were male. The donors were between roughly 25 and 64 years old, with an average age of roughly 40 years. Obtained from a commercial supplier, whole blood was collected from each healthy donor at three time points set two to three weeks apart. For immunosequencing, genomic DNA was extracted from unsorted whole blood. A remark on this clone: No cognate antigen has been identified for it. No base qualities exist here, and no much larger clone lies one base off it.

TCRbeta CDR3 regions were profiled by bias-controlled multiplex PCR amplification of genomic DNA with the immunoSEQ Assay. As for how the authors treated the data: To quantify the absolute abundance of each unique TCRbeta CDR3 region, the sequences were collapsed and filtered. Differential abundance was tested with a binomial (Fisher-equivalent) model and with a beta-binomial model adding time-dependent variance fitted from healthy donors. Clones with fewer than 5 combined templates were removed, and a clone was called differentially abundant if the clone's Benjamini-Hochberg FDR was below 0.01. Beta-binomial variance was modeled as a function of total template count across the two samples using the form v = (b*log(k)+a)^2. Held by TCRdb, this immuneACCESS table contains in-frame sequences only and omits some clones. Under half of the omission traces to an unresolved V gene where checked; the cause of the rest is unknown. D and trimming were read from the DNA, whereas the V and J calls and clone size are those reported in that table. In all, the sample holds 80,000 or so clones, and roughly 86% of those were seen once. More than 15% of the sample is taken by the ten largest.

CDR1 and CDR2, looked up from the germline V gene, are MNHEY and SVGAGI. The junction shows trimming of 0 bases on V and 1 base on J, plus 9 bases between the germline ends. Its CDR3 holds 15 amino acids, cysteine through phenylalanine. The only DNA kept is the CDR3, 45 bases in frame from the first base. The sample consisted of blood. The clonotype originates from a person aged 18 to 70 in good health. This sequence uses TRBV6-5 and TRBJ1-1; TRBD1 is possibly the D segment (6 matching bases). The bases read TGTGCCAGCAGTTACTCGCCGGGACAGAACACTGAAGCTTTCTTT. Translated, it gives CASSYSPGQNTEAFF.